This T cell receptor beta chain stems from a study of blood T cell repertoires in COVID-19 (dated by TCRdb to 2020 to 2021). Regarding the study in general: Collaborator samples came from the United States, Italy and Spain and covered acute and convalescent phases of COVID-19. The prospective study material was composed of cDNA or gDNA derived from T cells, B-cell-depleted T cells, or PBMCs. Subjects who had been exposed to COVID-19, were actively infected with it, or had recovered from it provided the deeply sampled blood TCRbeta repertoires that made up the dataset. The repertoires were released in a freely available public database meant as a resource for research on the immune response to SARS-CoV-2. Samples were obtained from the ongoing ImmuneRACE study (first 160 participants) and from 1,200 or so subjects provided by 6 global collaborators. Nearly every sample came with metadata listing a de-identified subject ID, COVID-19 status, age in years and sex. Where available, HLA class I and class II types were taken from metadata supplied by the sample provider and were not determined by assay-based typing.

The immunoSEQ Assay, a bias-controlled multiplex PCR, was used to amplify TCRbeta CDR3 regions from genomic DNA. From the authors' description of their analysis: Nucleated cell counts per sample were estimated from amplification of reference gene primers within the assay. To quantify the absolute abundance of each unique TCRbeta CDR3 rearrangement, sequence reads were collapsed and filtered. For each sample, productive Simpson clonality was calculated by taking the square root of Simpson's diversity index across productive rearrangements. TCRdb obtained this table from immuneACCESS and retained in-frame rearrangements with V and J assigned. These tables miss some clones; where compared with another copy, unresolved V genes account for less than half of the shortfall, and the remainder is unexplained. The V and J calls and clone size are taken from that table; D and trimming were inferred from the DNA. The sample table shows some 210,000 clones, and roughly four fifths are seen once. 4.5% to 6% of the sample comes from the top ten.

A note on this clone: It has no known antigen specificity. There are no base qualities to consult, and no much larger clone falls within one base.

Collaborating institutions collected whole blood in K2EDTA tubes following their own protocols. Collaborator samples were shipped for TCRbeta analysis as frozen whole blood, isolated PBMCs, or DNA extracted from either sample type. V drops 0 bases and J drops 7 bases, leaving 7 bases in between. From cysteine to phenylalanine, the CDR3 is 12 amino acids long. Only the CDR3 DNA is retained, 36 bases long and in frame from the first base. From the germline V gene (reference sequence), CDR1 is SGHNT and CDR2 is YYREEE. On the study overall, not on this receptor specifically: The quantity of clinical and demographic metadata differed by source and by participant and was supplied without curation.

Recombination connected TRBV5-4 to TRBJ1-1; TRBD1 might be the D gene, on 5 matching bases. This TCR was sampled from a woman in her 70s with active or convalescent COVID-19. The sequenced material came from peripheral blood. The CDR3 here reads CASSLGGVEAFF. The DNA sequence follows: TGTGCCAGCAGCTTGGGGGGGGTTGAAGCTTTCTTT.